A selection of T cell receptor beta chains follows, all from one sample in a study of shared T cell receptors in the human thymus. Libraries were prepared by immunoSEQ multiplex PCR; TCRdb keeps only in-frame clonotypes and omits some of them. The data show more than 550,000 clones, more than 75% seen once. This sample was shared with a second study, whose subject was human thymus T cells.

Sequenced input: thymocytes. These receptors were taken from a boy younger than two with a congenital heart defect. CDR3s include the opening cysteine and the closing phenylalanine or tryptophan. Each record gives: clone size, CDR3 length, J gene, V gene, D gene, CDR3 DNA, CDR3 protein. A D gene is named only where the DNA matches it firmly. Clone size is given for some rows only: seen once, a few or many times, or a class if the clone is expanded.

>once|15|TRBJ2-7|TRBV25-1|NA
TGTGCCAGCAGTGAAGGGCCTGGAGGAAAGTACGAGCAGTACTTC
CASSEGPGGKYEQYF
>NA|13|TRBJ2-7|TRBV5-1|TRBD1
TGCACCAGCAGCCCGGGACAGAATTACGAGCAGTACTTC
CTSSPGQNYEQYF
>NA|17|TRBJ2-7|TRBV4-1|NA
TGCGCCAGCAGCCAAGAGATTCAGCCCGGGAACTCCTACGAGCAGTACTTC
CASSQEIQPGNSYEQYF
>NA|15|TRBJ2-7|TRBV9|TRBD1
TGTGCCAGCAACCAACACCAAGACAGGGTTCACGAGCAGTACTTC
CASNQHQDRVHEQYF
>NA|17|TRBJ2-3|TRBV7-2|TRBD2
TGTGCCAGCAGCTTAGCGCGCTCTAGCGGGGAGCGGGATACGCAGTATTTT
CASSLARSSGERDTQYF
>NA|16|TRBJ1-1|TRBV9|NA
TGTGCCAGCAGCGGATGGGGGGGAGGGGGGAACACTGAAGCTTTCTTT
CASSGWGGGGNTEAFF
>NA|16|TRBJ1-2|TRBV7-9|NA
TGTGCCAGCAGCTTAGATGGGCCCCTCAAGGCAAATGGCTACACCTTC
CASSLDGPLKANGYTF
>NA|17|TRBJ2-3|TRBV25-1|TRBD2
TGTGCCAGCAGTGAATTGGGACTAGCGAGGAGCACAGATACGCAGTATTTT
CASSELGLARSTDTQYF
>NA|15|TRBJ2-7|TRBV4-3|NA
TGCGCCAGCAGCCAAGATTGGGGGGATACCTACGAGCAGTACTTC
CASSQDWGDTYEQYF
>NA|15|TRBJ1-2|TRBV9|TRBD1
TGTGCCAGCACCGTGGGGACAGGGCCGTGCTATGGCTACACCTTC
CASTVGTGPCYGYTF
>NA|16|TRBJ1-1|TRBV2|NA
TGTGCCAGCAGTGGTCCGAGCAGGGCTAAACGTGCTGAAGCTTTCTTT
CASSGPSRAKRAEAFF
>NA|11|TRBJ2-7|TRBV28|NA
TGTGCCAGCACTCAAGGGGGCGAGCAGTACTTC
CASTQGGEQYF
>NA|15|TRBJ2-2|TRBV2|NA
TGTGCCAGCAGTGAAAGGATGGACAGAGCCGGGGAGCTGTTTTTT
CASSERMDRAGELFF
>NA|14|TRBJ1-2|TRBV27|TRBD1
TGTGCCAGCAGTCCCTCAGGGGGCGGCTATGGCTACACCTTC
CASSPSGGGYGYTF
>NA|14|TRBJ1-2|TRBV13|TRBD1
TGTGCCAGCAGCGCTCTGGACAGGCCGGGCGGCTACACCTTC
CASSALDRPGGYTF
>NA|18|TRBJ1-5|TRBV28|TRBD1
TGTGCCAGCAGTTTAGGCAAAGGGGGCGAGGAACCAAATCAGCCCCAGCATTTT
CASSLGKGGEEPNQPQHF
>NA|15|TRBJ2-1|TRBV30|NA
TGTGCCTGGACCCTCCTTGGCCCGGGGTACAATGAGCAGTTCTTC
CAWTLLGPGYNEQFF
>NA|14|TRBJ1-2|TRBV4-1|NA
TGCGCCAGCAGCCAAGGTATCCGGGCGGGGGGCTACACCTTC
CASSQGIRAGGYTF
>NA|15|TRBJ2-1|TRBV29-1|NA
TGCAGCGTTGACGACAAGGGGGAAGCGGACAATGAGCAGTTCTTC
CSVDDKGEADNEQFF
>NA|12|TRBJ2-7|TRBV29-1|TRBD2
TGCAGCGTTCCGGGAGGCCCCTCCGAGCAGTACTTC
CSVPGGPSEQYF
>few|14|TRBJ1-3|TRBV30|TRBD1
TGTGCCTGGAGTGGGACAGGGGTTGGAAACACCATATATTTT
CAWSGTGVGNTIYF
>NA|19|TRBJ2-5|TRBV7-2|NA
TGTGCCAGCAGCCCCCTCCGGGGGGGAGGGGGCGCCCTGCTAGAGACCCAGTACTTC
CASSPLRGGGGALLETQYF
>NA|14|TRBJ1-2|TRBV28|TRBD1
TGTGCCAGCAGTCCGGGACAGGACATTTATGGCTACACCTTC
CASSPGQDIYGYTF
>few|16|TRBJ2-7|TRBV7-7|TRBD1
TGTGCTAGCAGCTTAGCACTGACAGGGCCTTCTTACGAGCAGTACTTC
CASSLALTGPSYEQYF
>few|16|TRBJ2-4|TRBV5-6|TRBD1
TGTGCCAGCAGCTTGGGGGACAGGGGGTCCAAAAACATTCAGTACTTC
CASSLGDRGSKNIQYF
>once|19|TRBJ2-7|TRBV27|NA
TGTGCCAGCAGTTTACTGTGGGTCGACGGGCAGGGTGAATCCTACGAGCAGTACTTC
CASSLLWVDGQGESYEQYF
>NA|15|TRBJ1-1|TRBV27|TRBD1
TGTGCCAGCAGTTCCCACAGGGGAGCGGACACTGAAGCTTTCTTT
CASSSHRGADTEAFF
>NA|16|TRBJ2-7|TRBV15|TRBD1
TGTGCCACCAGCAGTAGACCGGGACAGACTTCCTACGAGCAGTACTTC
CATSSRPGQTSYEQYF
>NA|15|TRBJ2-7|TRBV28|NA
TGTGCCAGCAGGCCGGACGGGGGACGGACCTACGAGCAGTACTTC
CASRPDGGRTYEQYF
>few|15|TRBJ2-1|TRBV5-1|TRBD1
TGCGCCAGCAGCGATTCAGGGGGCGCCTACAATGAGCAGTTCTTC
CASSDSGGAYNEQFF
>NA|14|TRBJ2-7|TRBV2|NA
TGTGCCAGCCTCATATGCAGGGGTAGGTCCGAGCAGTACTTC
CASLICRGRSEQYF
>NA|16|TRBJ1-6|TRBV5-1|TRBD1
TGCGCCAGCAGCTTTGAAAGGACAGGGATGGATTCACCCCTCCACTTT
CASSFERTGMDSPLHF
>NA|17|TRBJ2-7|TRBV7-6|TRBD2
TGTGCCAGCAGCTGGGGACTAGCGGGCGGGAGGCCCTACGAGCAGTACTTC
CASSWGLAGGRPYEQYF
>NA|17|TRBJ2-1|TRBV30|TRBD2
TGTGCCTGGAGTGTATGGGGTAGCGGGGGGACCTACAATGAGCAGTTCTTC
CAWSVWGSGGTYNEQFF
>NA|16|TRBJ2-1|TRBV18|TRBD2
TGTGCCAGCTCACCCGTAACTAGCGGGAGGGCCAATGAGCAGTTCTTC
CASSPVTSGRANEQFF
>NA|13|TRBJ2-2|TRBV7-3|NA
TGTGCCAGCAGCCCGGGATTGACCGGGGAGCTGTTTTTT
CASSPGLTGELFF